A selection of T cell receptor beta chains follows, all from one sample in a study of OX40 agonist ivuxolimab in advanced cancers. Clones were sequenced by immunoSEQ multiplex PCR, and TCRdb holds only the in-frame ones, with some missing. The sample lists around 60,000 clones, 89% seen once, with more than 15% in the top ten. The sequencing here drew on CD4+ or CD8+ T cells sorted from blood, taken in a trial of the OX40 agonist ivuxolimab. These receptors all stem from an adult with an advanced solid tumor such as melanoma, head and neck, liver or kidney cancer. Both conserved end residues are part of each CDR3. D genes are given only for firm matches. A clone size is listed for some rows: how often the clone was seen (once, few, many), or a class if it is expanded.

D gene	CDR3 length	V gene	J gene	clone size	CDR3 protein	CDR3 DNA
NA	16	TRBV4-3	TRBJ2-5	NA	CASSQDRASYQETQYF	TGCGCCAGCAGCCAAGATCGGGCTAGCTACCAAGAGACCCAGTACTTC
NA	14	TRBV10-2	TRBJ2-7	NA	CATTPPGRFYEQYF	TGCGCCACCACACCTCCAGGGCGTTTTTACGAGCAGTACTTC
NA	16	TRBV7-3	TRBJ2-1	NA	CASSGGTGGSYNEQFF	TGTGCCAGCAGCGGGGGGACCGGCGGGTCCTACAATGAGCAGTTCTTC
TRBD1	14	TRBV25-1	TRBJ1-5	NA	CASSEGRGDQPQHF	TGTGCCAGCAGTGAGGGCAGGGGGGATCAGCCCCAGCATTTT
TRBD1	15	TRBV7-3	TRBJ2-5	NA	CASSFGATGVETQYF	TGTGCCAGCAGCTTCGGGGCGACAGGGGTAGAGACCCAGTACTTC
NA	15	TRBV7-8	TRBJ1-5	once	CASSLQGNSNQPQHF	TGTGCCAGCAGCTTACAGGGGAATAGCAATCAGCCCCAGCATTTT
NA	14	TRBV30	TRBJ2-1	NA	CAWSGENFQNEQFF	TGTGCCTGGAGTGGAGAAAATTTCCAGAATGAGCAGTTCTTC
NA	15	TRBV27	TRBJ2-1	NA	CASSFRDVNYNEQFF	TGTGCCAGCAGTTTCCGGGACGTCAACTACAATGAGCAGTTCTTC
TRBD2	17	TRBV28	TRBJ2-3	NA	CASSLNGLAGEIDTQYF	TGTGCCAGCAGTTTAAATGGACTAGCGGGAGAAATAGATACGCAGTATTTT
NA	13	TRBV5-6	TRBJ1-6	NA	CASSFNADSPLHF	TGTGCCAGCAGCTTCAACGCGGATTCACCCCTCCACTTT
TRBD2	15	TRBV18	TRBJ2-1	NA	CASSPTSGSGNEQFF	TGTGCCAGCTCACCGACTAGCGGGAGTGGCAATGAGCAGTTCTTC
TRBD2	16	TRBV27	TRBJ2-1	NA	CASANPAGAGYNEQFF	TGTGCCAGCGCAAACCCCGCGGGAGCCGGGTACAATGAGCAGTTCTTC
NA	14	TRBV4-3	TRBJ1-1	NA	CASSHVEGDPTAFF	TGCGCCAGCAGCCATGTAGAAGGGGACCCCACAGCTTTCTTT
NA	15	TRBV6-5	TRBJ2-7	NA	CASSYSMQGLFEQYF	TGTGCCAGCAGTTACTCGATGCAGGGATTGTTCGAGCAGTACTTC
TRBD2	13	TRBV11-2	TRBJ2-1	once	CASRAGSWDEQFF	TGTGCCAGCAGAGCGGGATCCTGGGATGAGCAGTTCTTC
NA	13	TRBV27	TRBJ2-1	NA	CASSFGKNNEQFF	TGTGCCAGCAGTTTCGGGAAAAACAATGAGCAGTTCTTC
NA	19	TRBV15	TRBJ2-6	NA	CATSDDPEDEGNGANVLTF	TGTGCCACCAGCGATGACCCGGAGGATGAGGGGAATGGGGCCAACGTCCTGACTTTC
NA	13	TRBV6-1	TRBJ1-1	NA	CAISDGRNTEAFF	TGTGCCATTTCGGACGGAAGGAACACTGAAGCTTTCTTT
NA	15	TRBV12-5	TRBJ2-7	NA	CASGEGPRSSYEQYF	TGTGCTAGTGGGGAGGGACCTCGGAGCTCCTACGAGCAGTACTTC
NA	13	TRBV6-1	TRBJ2-7	NA	CASSEGGVYEQYF	TGTGCCAGCAGTGAAGGCGGAGTATACGAGCAGTACTTC
NA	14	TRBV13	TRBJ2-7	NA	CASSPGLQTYEQYF	TGTGCCAGCAGCCCAGGACTGCAAACCTACGAGCAGTACTTC
NA	14	TRBV6-5	TRBJ1-3	NA	CASSSGDSGNTIYF	TGTGCCAGCAGTTCAGGGGACTCTGGAAACACCATATATTTT
NA	13	TRBV7-2	TRBJ1-2	NA	CASSLFYNYGYTF	TGTGCCAGCAGCTTATTTTATAACTATGGCTACACCTTC
TRBD2	14	TRBV28	TRBJ2-1	NA	CASRDRDYYNEQFF	TGTGCCAGCAGGGACCGGGACTATTACAATGAGCAGTTCTTC
NA	12	TRBV28	TRBJ2-1	NA	CASSLQLYEQFF	TGTGCCAGCAGTCTCCAGCTCTATGAGCAGTTCTTC